This TCR beta chain is from a study of somatic mutations in cytotoxic T cells in rheumatoid arthritis. V was clipped by 3 bases and J by 8 bases, with 11 bases between them. The CDR3 sequence is 13 residues long. Germline CDR1 reads MNHEY; CDR2 reads SMNVEV (reference sequence). Measured with immunoSEQ multiplex PCR; TCRdb has only the in-frame clones, and not every one. Among 12,000 to 15,000 clones listed, around 80% were seen once. Regarding this clone: Its antigen remains unidentified.

Study results and limitations: Per patient, the largest CD8+ clone was found to exceed 20% of CD8+ cells in about an eighth of the roughly 65 cases. Among rheumatoid arthritis patients and age-matched healthy controls, CD8+ T-cell clonality was not significantly different.

Source material: CD8+ T cells sorted from blood. The chain has TRBV27 and TRBJ2-1, with D hard to call. The TCR was taken from an adult with rheumatoid arthritis. This CDR3 reads CASSFASVDEQFF. CDR3 nucleotides: TGTGCCAGCAGTTTTGCCTCGGTCGATGAGCAGTTCTTC.